The present T cell receptor (beta chain) was sequenced within a study of response to subunit inactivated influenza vaccine. TCRdb reprocessed the RT-PCR reads with MiXCR, giving one entry per CDR3 protein. The sample contains 500,000 or so distinct CDR3 sequences, roughly 11% of which appear only once. There are a few counts of this clonotype. The sample consisted of PBMCs from blood, taken 40 to 50 days after vaccination. The sequence was obtained from a man aged 45-60 years who received an inactivated influenza vaccine.

CDR3 nucleotides: TGTGCCAGCAGTCCGGAGTCCGGGGAGCTGTTTTTT. As protein: CASSPESGELFF. This chain links TRBV28 with TRBJ2-2, with unresolved D. Germline lookup yields CDR1 MDHEN and CDR2 SYDVKM. The CDR3 has 12 residues. V was trimmed by 5 bases and J by 6 bases, leaving 7 bases between them.